This T cell receptor beta chain was sequenced for a study of blood T cell repertoires in COVID-19. Some clones are missing from TCRdb's copy, which holds only in-frame ones; the method was immunoSEQ multiplex PCR. In the table there are tens of thousands of clones, about 86% of which are singletons. The CDR3 spans 12 residues. V lost 5 bases, J lost 7 bases, and 11 bases lay in between. The germline CDR1 and CDR2 sequences are LNHNV and YYDKDF (reference sequence). This TCR derives from a man aged 70 or older with acute or convalescent COVID-19. The sequencing input was peripheral blood. The chain recombines TRBV15 with TRBJ2-5, with no clear D. As DNA, the CDR3 is TGTGCCACCAGCCGAACAGATGGGACCCAGTACTTC. Amino acid sequence: CATSRTDGTQYF. The whole variable domain, filled in from reference TRBV15 and TRBJ2-5, reads DAMVIQNPRYQVTQFGKPVTLSCSQTLNHNVMYWYQQKSSQAPKLLFHYYDKDFNNEADTPDNFQSRRPNTSFCFLDIRSPGLGDTAMYLCATSRTDGTQYFGPGTRLLVL.